This TCR beta chain emerged from a study of T cells in Graves' hyperthyroidism and ophthalmopathy. The wider study: Peripheral blood samples were taken at initial diagnosis, prior to any treatment.

Orbital computed tomography and thyroid ultrasound, together with serum TRAb and thyroxine and clinical symptoms, were used for diagnoses. Isolation of PBMCs was performed on around 9.4 ml fresh peripheral blood. The germline CDR1 and CDR2 sequences are SGHAT and FQNNGV. Trimming cost V 4 bases and J 6 bases, with 1 base left between them. This CDR3 spans 11 amino acids. Whole-study findings and limits: Within blood appeared most thyroid clonotypes that had expanded above 0.001.

Amplification of TCR beta CDR3 regions used RNA as the template. During a first-round RT-PCR of the TCR CDR3, the HTBI primer set was used. Each CDR3 protein is one row after TCRdb ran MiXCR on the multiplex PCR reads. This table holds hundreds of thousands of distinct CDR3 sequences, roughly 19% found once. Comment on this clonotype: Its specificity is unknown.

The sample was blood. The chain combines TRBV11-2 with TRBJ1-6, with unresolved D. This clonotype originated in a man aged 45 to 65 with Graves' ophthalmopathy. For the CDR3, the DNA is TGTGCCAGCAGCTCTAATTCACCCCTCCACTTT. Amino acids: CASSSNSPLHF. The full variable domain, rest sourced from reference TRBV11-2 and TRBJ1-6, is EAGVAQSPRYKIIEKRQSVAFWCNPISGHATLYWYQQILGQGPKLLIQFQNNGVVDDSQLPKDRFSAERLKGVDSTLKIQPAKLEDSAVYLCASSSNSPLHFGNGTRLTVT.